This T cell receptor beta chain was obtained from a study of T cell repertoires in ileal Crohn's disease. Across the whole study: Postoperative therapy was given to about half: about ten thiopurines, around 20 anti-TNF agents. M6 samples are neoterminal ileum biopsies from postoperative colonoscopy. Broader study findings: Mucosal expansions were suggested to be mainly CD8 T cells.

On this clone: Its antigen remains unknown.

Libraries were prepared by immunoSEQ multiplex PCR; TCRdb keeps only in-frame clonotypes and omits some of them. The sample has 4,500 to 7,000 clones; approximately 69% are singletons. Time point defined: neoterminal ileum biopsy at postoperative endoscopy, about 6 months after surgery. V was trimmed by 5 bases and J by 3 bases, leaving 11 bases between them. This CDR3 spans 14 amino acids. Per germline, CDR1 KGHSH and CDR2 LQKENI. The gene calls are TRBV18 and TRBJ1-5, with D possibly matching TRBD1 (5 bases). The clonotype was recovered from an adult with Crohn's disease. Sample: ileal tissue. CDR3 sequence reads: CASSSSRVNQPQHF. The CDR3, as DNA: TGTGCCAGCTCATCGAGCAGGGTCAATCAGCCCCAGCATTTT.